This T cell receptor (beta chain) was found in a study of T-cell reconstitution after alpha-beta-depleted transplantation in children. Overall study results and limits: After one year, T-cell counts and TCRbeta diversity mostly came from new T cells. It was reported that alpha-beta T cells came from several hundred expanded graft clones (about two months after transplant).

This CDR3 is built from 11 residues. Trimming took 6 bases from V and 2 from J, leaving 5 bases between them. The germline V gene has CDR1 DFQATT and CDR2 SNEGSKA (reference sequence). For TCRbeta, the library was prepared with unique molecular identifiers. TCRdb reanalysed the PCR reads using MiXCR and keeps one entry per CDR3 protein. The data contain approximately 170,000 distinct CDR3 sequences, more than 9.5% of them seen just once; the ten biggest clones take up approximately 13%. This clonotype was seen repeatedly, ten times or more. Its antigen is not known. This TCR came from a boy younger than 10 with acute myeloid leukemia, due to receive a stem cell transplant. The chain has TRBV20-1 and TRBJ1-3; D remains unclear. The sequencing here drew on PBMCs, taken before TCRalphabeta/CD19-depleted stem cell transplant. In DNA, the CDR3 is TGCAGTGCAGATACTGGAAACACCATATATTTT. This translates into CSADTGNTIYF.